This T cell receptor (beta chain) emerged from a study of quantifying T cell responses using KT2 cells. Study at large: TCR alpha and beta constant-region primers primed reverse transcription of RNA.

This CDR3 contains 15 residues. Looked up from germline, CDR1 is SGDLS and CDR2 is YYNGEE. Losses at the gene ends were 0 bases for V and 6 bases for J; bases not matched to a gene: 6. An oligo carrying a UMI was ligated to the cDNA 3' end. The first PCR ran about 4 cycles with an equimolar RC1.1 and RC1.2 beta primer mix. TCRdb recomputed calls from the UMI-ligation and nested PCR reads with MiXCR, one row per CDR3 protein. The sample includes 39,000 or so distinct CDR3 sequences, approximately 15% of them seen just once. A few counts support this clonotype. The sequence was obtained from a human donor. The sequenced sample was PBMCs spiked with cells of the T cell clone KT2. The J gene is TRBJ2-3, the V gene TRBV9; 8 bases match TRBD2. DNA for the CDR3: TGTGCCAGCAGCGTAGGGACTAGCCACGGGGATACGCAGTATTTT. It codes for CASSVGTSHGDTQYF. Complete variable domain (other parts from reference TRBV9 and TRBJ2-3): DSGVTQTPKHLITATGQRVTLRCSPRSGDLSVYWYQQSLDQGLQFLIQYYNGEERAKGNILERFSAQQFPDLHSELNLSSLELGDSALYFCASSVGTSHGDTQYFGPGTRLTVL.